Following are 22 T cell receptor beta chains from one sample sequenced in a study of T cells in Graves' hyperthyroidism and ophthalmopathy. Template material for amplifying TCR beta CDR3 regions consisted of RNA transcripts. HTBI primers were employed in a first-round RT-PCR of the TCR CDR3. TCRdb processed the multiplex PCR reads anew with MiXCR; each CDR3 protein has one entry. In the table there are over 250,000 distinct CDR3 sequences, approximately 23% of which are singletons. The sequencing sample was made of blood. The receptors were gathered from a man aged 30 to 45 with Graves' ophthalmopathy.

The genes are TRBV9 and TRBJ2-2, with D hard to call. The CDR3 runs 13 residues. Between the trimmed V and J ends, which lost 2 bases and 5 bases, there was a span of 7 bases. Germline lookup yields CDR1 SGDLS and CDR2 YYNGEE. CDR3 nucleotide sequence: TGTGCCAGCAGCGTGCCCGGTACCGGGGAGCTGTTTTTT. Residues: CASSVPGTGELFF.

This chain links TRBV11-2 with TRBJ2-7; 8 bases fit TRBD1. Looked up from germline, CDR1 is SGHAT and CDR2 is FQNNGV. The CDR3 spans 16 residues. V trimming: 5 bases; J trimming: 4 bases; junction bases outside the gene matches: 13. This CDR3 reads CASSNGRGRQGYEQYF. The CDR3 region has the DNA TGTGCCAGCAGCAATGGCAGGGGGCGACAAGGTTACGAGCAGTACTTC.

This sequence joins TRBV2 and TRBJ2-1, with 10 bases fitting TRBD1. Trimming cost V 10 bases and J 5 bases; bases outside gene matches: 5. Per germline, CDR1 SNHLY and CDR2 FYNNEI. The CDR3 sequence is 13 residues long. The CDR3 nucleotides read TGTGCCATCGCGGGGACAGGGGACAATGAGCAGTTCTTC. It codes for CAIAGTGDNEQFF.

This clonotype was seen only a few times. The DNA of the CDR3 is TGTGCCAGCTCACCTGGACTAGCGGGAGAGGCGCAGTATTTT. Encoded protein: CASSPGLAGEAQYF. The chain employs TRBV18 and TRBJ2-3; 13 bases line up with TRBD2. Germline values: CDR1 KGHSH, CDR2 LQKENI. Germline trimming cut 3 bases from V and 10 bases from J; bases unmatched to any gene: 4. The CDR3 has 14 residues.

The chain is built from TRBV28 and TRBJ1-1; no definite D call. The CDR3 loop spans 12 amino acids. V was trimmed by 5 bases and J by 5 bases, leaving 9 bases between them. Germline V gene lookup returns CDR1 MDHEN and CDR2 SYDVKM. In DNA, the CDR3 is TGTGCCAGCAGTAGAGCCCAGACTGAAGCTTTCTTT. Its translation: CASSRAQTEAFF.

This clonotype was observed a few times. V usage is TRBV12-3 or TRBV12-4 and J usage is TRBJ2-7; D is perhaps TRBD2 (5 bases). The CDR3 runs 15 residues. Trimming pared 1 base from V and 2 bases from J, leaving 12 bases between. The CDR3 sequence is CASSLGGVPTYEQYF. CDR3 coding DNA: TGTGCCAGCAGTTTAGGGGGAGTCCCAACCTACGAGCAGTACTTC.

This clonotype was seen a handful of times. The chain is built from TRBV10-2 and TRBJ2-7, with D hard to call. V was clipped by 3 bases and J by 3 bases, with 6 bases between them. The CDR3 has 12 amino acids. CDR1 WSHSY and CDR2 SAAADI come from the germline V gene. CDR3: CASSETYYEQYF. As DNA, the CDR3 is TGCGCCAGCAGTGAAACTTACTACGAGCAGTACTTC.

This clonotype was counted many times. The chain recombines TRBV7-2 with TRBJ1-5, with 7 bases lining up with TRBD1. Unmatched junction bases numbered 8, after V lost 6 bases and J lost 0 bases. Germline V gene data show CDR1 as SGHTA and CDR2 as FQGNSA. The CDR3 contains 16 residues. CDR3 region: CASSYRQGNSNQPQHF. The CDR3 region has the DNA TGTGCCAGCAGTTATCGACAGGGTAATAGCAATCAGCCCCAGCATTTT. The entire variable domain, with the rest obtained from reference TRBV7-2 and TRBJ1-5, is as follows: GAGVSQSPSNKVTEKGKDVELRCDPISGHTALYWYRQSLGQGLEFLIYFQGNSAPDKSGLPSDRFSAERTGGSVSTLTIQRTQQEDSAVYLCASSYRQGNSNQPQHFGDGTRLSIL.

The rearrangement joins TRBV5-1 to TRBJ2-1; 9 nucleotides match TRBD2. The CDR3 runs to 15 residues. Trimming took 5 bases from V and 0 from J; bases not matched to a gene: 3. Germline V gives CDR1 SGHRS, CDR2 YFSETQ. The CDR3 DNA follows: TGCGCCAGCAGAATAGCGGGGGACTCCTACAATGAGCAGTTCTTC. Translated: CASRIAGDSYNEQFF.

About this clonotype: A single base separates this from a much larger clone, so it may be a read error. V and J are TRBV20-1 and TRBJ2-3; 7 nucleotides match TRBD2. J gave up 7 bases and V 0 bases, and 10 bases lay outside the gene matches. This CDR3 is 15 amino acids long. CDR1 is DFQATT, CDR2 SNEGSKA, per germline (reference sequence). This CDR3 reads CSARDLVGGPNTQYF. The CDR3 nucleotides are TGCAGTGCTAGAGATCTAGTGGGAGGGCCGAATACGCAGTATTTT.

This chain connects TRBV18 to TRBJ1-6; D may be TRBD1 (6 bases). CDR3 length equals 16 residues. The germline gives CDR1 KGHSH, CDR2 LQKENI. Trimming stripped 6 bases from V and 5 bases from J, with 17 bases between. This CDR3 reads CASSALGGRDNSPLHF. CDR3 coding DNA: TGTGCCAGCTCCGCCTTGGGGGGCAGGGATAATTCACCCCTCCACTTT.

This sequence joins TRBV3-1 and TRBJ1-3; D remains ambiguous. This CDR3 has 15 amino acids. Germline V CDR1 and CDR2: LGHDT, YNNKEL (reference sequence). The V end lost 5 bases, the J end lost 0 bases, and 11 bases lay between the germline ends. Here the CDR3 reads CASSSGGSSGNTIYF. CDR3 DNA: TGTGCCAGCAGCTCGGGAGGGTCCTCTGGAAACACCATATATTTT.

This clonotype occurred many times. V gene TRBV7-8 combines with J gene TRBJ1-1; tentative D call: TRBD1 (6 bases). Deletions cut 2 bases from V and 4 bases from J, with 14 bases between. CDR1 is SGHVS, CDR2 FQNEAQ, per germline. CDR3 length: 15 amino acids. The CDR3 nucleotides are TGTGCCAGCAGCTTATTAAGCCAGGGGTCCACTGAAGCTTTCTTT. It translates to CASSLLSQGSTEAFF.

The chain employs TRBV2 and TRBJ2-1, with 12 bases fitting TRBD2. V lost 7 bases to trimming and J lost 4 bases; unmatched junction nucleotides: 5. This CDR3 region has 15 residues. Germline CDR1 SNHLY, CDR2 FYNNEI. The DNA of the CDR3 is TGTGCCAGCACTAAAGGACTAGCGGGATACAATGAGCAGTTCTTC. It yields the protein CASTKGLAGYNEQFF.

This clonotype was found a few times. The J gene is TRBJ1-2, the V gene TRBV30; TRBD1 matches at 8 bases. Germline CDR1 reads GTSNPN; CDR2 reads SVGIG (reference sequence). V gave up 2 bases and J gave up 4 bases; unmatched junction bases: 3. This CDR3 contains 13 residues. The CDR3: CAWSTGGSYGYTF. The DNA of the CDR3 is TGTGCCTGGAGTACAGGGGGAAGCTATGGCTACACCTTC.

The rearrangement uses TRBV20-1 and TRBJ2-1; tentatively, D is TRBD2 (5 bases). Germline CDR1 and CDR2: DFQATT and SNEGSKA (reference sequence). The CDR3 sequence is 11 residues long. V dropped 7 bases and J dropped 15 bases, with 19 bases sitting between them. The CDR3 nucleotides are TGCAGTGTTAGTCCGGGGTTTAGTCGGTTCTTC. It specifies CSVSPGFSRFF.

The chain combines TRBV6-2 or TRBV6-3 with TRBJ2-5; D is unclear. The CDR3 runs 15 residues. V gave up 0 bases and J gave up 0 bases, with 8 bases separating them. Looked up from germline, CDR1 is MNHEY and CDR2 is SVGEGT. CDR3 bases: TGTGCCAGCAGTTACTCAAGGTGGGACCAAGAGACCCAGTACTTC. It translates to CASSYSRWDQETQYF.

The chain uses TRBV11-1 and TRBJ1-3; 8 nucleotides align to TRBD1. V lost 6 bases and J lost 3; bases outside the gene matches: 7. Germline V gives CDR1 SGHAT, CDR2 FQDESV (reference sequence). This CDR3 contains 15 residues. The CDR3 DNA sequence: TGTGCCAGCAGTCCAGGGGGCGTAGGTGGAAACACCATATATTTT. Translation: CASSPGGVGGNTIYF.

This clonotype was seen once. The chain carries TRBV29-1 and TRBJ2-3, with D maybe TRBD1 (5 bases). The CDR3 contains 12 residues. From germline, CDR1 is SQVTM and CDR2 ANQGSEA. Between the trimmed V and J ends, which lost 7 bases and 2 bases, there was a span of 10 bases. CDR3 protein: CSAAGFTDTQYF. CDR3 coding DNA: TGCAGCGCAGCAGGGTTCACAGATACGCAGTATTTT.

This chain joins TRBV9 and TRBJ1-1; D not certain. The V end lost 4 bases, the J end lost 6 bases, and 16 bases lay between the germline ends. CDR1 and CDR2 from the germline V gene are SGDLS and YYNGEE. The CDR3 spans 14 residues. CDR3 sequence (DNA): TGTGCCAGCAGCACAGATGGGGAGGGTGCTGAAGCTTTCTTT. Translated: CASSTDGEGAEAFF.

This clonotype was picked up a small number of times. The gene calls are TRBV20-1 and TRBJ1-2; 7 bases match TRBD1. This CDR3 comprises 14 residues. V dropped 3 bases and J dropped 7; count of bases not matched to a gene: 11. Germline V lookup: CDR1 DFQATT, CDR2 SNEGSKA (reference sequence). Here the CDR3 reads CSARGRQGYSGYTF. CDR3 DNA sequence: TGCAGTGCTAGGGGGAGACAGGGTTATAGTGGCTACACCTTC.

Ten or more counts support this clonotype. The rearrangement links TRBV11-2 to TRBJ2-1; the match to TRBD1 covers 7 bases. V lost 4 bases and J lost 3; bases outside the gene matches: 9. The germline CDR1 and CDR2 sequences are SGHAT and FQNNGV. The CDR3 has 16 residues. The CDR3 DNA is TGTGCCAGCAGCTGGACCCGGGACAGTTTCTACAATGAGCAGTTCTTC. Its translation is CASSWTRDSFYNEQFF.